This T cell receptor (beta chain) was observed in a study of shared clonotypes between healthy human individuals. Germline CDR1 and CDR2: MGHRA and YSYEKL. The CDR3 consists of 16 residues. Naive-designated CD8 cells lacked CD45RO, were positively enriched for CCR7, and omitted terminally differentiated effector memory CD45RA+ cells. Produced via immunoSEQ multiplex PCR; TCRdb's table is partial and in-frame only. The table lists under 700,000 clones, 85% to 95% of them singletons, with about 0.11% in the top ten. The clonotype comes from a woman in her 30s in good health. The sequenced sample consisted of naive CD8+ T cells sorted from blood. The chain recombines TRBV4-1 with TRBJ2-5; 13 bases map to TRBD2. The end of the DNA aligns better with TRBJ2-7, so the J call may be wrong. The CDR3 loop is CASSHRLAGGSYEQYF. The DNA of the CDR3 is TGCGCCAGCAGCCACAGACTAGCGGGAGGATCCTACGAGCAGTACTTC.